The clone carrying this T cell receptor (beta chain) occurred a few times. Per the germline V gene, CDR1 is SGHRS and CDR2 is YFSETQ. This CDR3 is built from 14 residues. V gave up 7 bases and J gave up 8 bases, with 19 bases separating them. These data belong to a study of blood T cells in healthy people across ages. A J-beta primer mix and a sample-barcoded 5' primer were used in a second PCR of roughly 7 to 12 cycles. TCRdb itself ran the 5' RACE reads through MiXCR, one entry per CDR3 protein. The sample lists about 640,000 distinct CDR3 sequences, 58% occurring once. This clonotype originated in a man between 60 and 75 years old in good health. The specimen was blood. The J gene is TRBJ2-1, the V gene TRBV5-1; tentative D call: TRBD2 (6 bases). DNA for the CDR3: TGCGCCAGCGGCATCGGACTAAGTAGCGATGAGCAGTTCTTC. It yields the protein CASGIGLSSDEQFF.